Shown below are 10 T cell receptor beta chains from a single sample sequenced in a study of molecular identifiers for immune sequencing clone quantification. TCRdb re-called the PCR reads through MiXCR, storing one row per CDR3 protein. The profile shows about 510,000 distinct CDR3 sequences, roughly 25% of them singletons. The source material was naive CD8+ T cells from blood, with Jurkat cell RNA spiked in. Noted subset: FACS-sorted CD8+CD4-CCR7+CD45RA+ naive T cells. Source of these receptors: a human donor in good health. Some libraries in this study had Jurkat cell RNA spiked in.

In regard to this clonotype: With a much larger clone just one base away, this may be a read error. The CDR3 sequence is CASSAWDSSCEQYF. In DNA form, the CDR3 reads TGTGCCAGCAGCGCGTGGGATAGCTCCTGCGAGCAGTACTTC. The chain employs TRBV7-9 and TRBJ2-7; D not certain. Germline V gene lookup returns CDR1 SEHNR and CDR2 FQNEAQ (reference sequence). The CDR3 consists of 14 residues.

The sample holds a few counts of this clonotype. This CDR3 reads CASSALMNTEAFF. The CDR3, as DNA: TGTGCCAGCAGTGCTTTAATGAACACTGAAGCTTTCTTT. The chain couples TRBV27 to TRBJ1-1; D is unclear. Germline CDR1 and CDR2: MNHEY and SMNVEV (reference sequence). The length of the CDR3 is 13 residues. V was cut by 5 bases and J by 0 bases, with 7 bases left in between.

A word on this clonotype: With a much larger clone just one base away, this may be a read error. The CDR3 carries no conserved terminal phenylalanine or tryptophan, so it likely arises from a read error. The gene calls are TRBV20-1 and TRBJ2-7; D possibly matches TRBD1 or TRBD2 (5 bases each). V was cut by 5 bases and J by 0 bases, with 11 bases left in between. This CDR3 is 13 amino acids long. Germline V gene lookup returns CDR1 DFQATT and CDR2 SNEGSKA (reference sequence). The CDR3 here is CSAAGTFSYEQYS. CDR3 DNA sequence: TGCAGTGCTGCCGGGACGTTCTCCTACGAGCAGTACTCC.

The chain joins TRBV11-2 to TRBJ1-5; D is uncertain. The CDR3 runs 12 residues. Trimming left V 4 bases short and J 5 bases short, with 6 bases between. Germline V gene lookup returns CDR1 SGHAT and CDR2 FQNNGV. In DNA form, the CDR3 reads TGTGCCAGCAGCTCCTCAGATCAGCCCCAGCATTTT. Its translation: CASSSSDQPQHF.

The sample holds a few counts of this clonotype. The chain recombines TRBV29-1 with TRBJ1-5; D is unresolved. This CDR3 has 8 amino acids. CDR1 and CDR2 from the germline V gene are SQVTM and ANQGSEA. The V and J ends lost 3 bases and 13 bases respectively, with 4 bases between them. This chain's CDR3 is CSVDGQHF. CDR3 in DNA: TGCAGCGTTGATGGTCAGCATTTT.

The DNA for the CDR3 is TGTGCCAGCAGCTTGGAGGGGGCTCGAGTGGAGTACTTC. Its protein is CASSLEGARVEYF. This sequence joins TRBV27 and TRBJ2-7, with a possible D match to TRBD1 (7 bases). CDR1 and CDR2 (germline): MNHEY, SMNVEV (reference sequence). The CDR3 is made up of 13 amino acids. Trimming left V 6 bases short and J 11 bases short, with 20 bases between.

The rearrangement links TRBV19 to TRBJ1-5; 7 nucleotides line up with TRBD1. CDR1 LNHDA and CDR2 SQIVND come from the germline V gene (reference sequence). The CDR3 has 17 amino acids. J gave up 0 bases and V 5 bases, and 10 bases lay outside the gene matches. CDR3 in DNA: TGTGCCAGTAGTCACAGGGGTAAGGAATATAGCAATCAGCCCCAGCATTTT. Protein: CASSHRGKEYSNQPQHF.

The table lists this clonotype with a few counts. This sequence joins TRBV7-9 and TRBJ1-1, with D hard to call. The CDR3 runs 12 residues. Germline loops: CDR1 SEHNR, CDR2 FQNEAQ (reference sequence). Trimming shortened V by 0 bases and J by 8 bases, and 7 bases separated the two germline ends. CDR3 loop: CASSLATQEAFF. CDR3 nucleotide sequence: TGTGCCAGCAGCTTAGCTACCCAAGAAGCTTTCTTT. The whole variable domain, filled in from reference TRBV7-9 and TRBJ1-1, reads DTGVSQNPRHKITKRGQNVTFRCDPISEHNRLYWYRQTLGQGPEFLTYFQNEAQLEKSRLLSDRFSAERPKGSFSTLEIQRTEQGDSAMYLCASSLATQEAFFGQGTRLTVV.

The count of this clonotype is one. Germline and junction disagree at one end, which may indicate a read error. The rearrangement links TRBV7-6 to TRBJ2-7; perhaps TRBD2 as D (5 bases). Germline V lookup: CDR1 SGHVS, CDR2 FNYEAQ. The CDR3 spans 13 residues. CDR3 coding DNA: TGTGCCAGCAGCTTAGGGGCGTATGGGGAGCAGCACTTC. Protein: CASSLGAYGEQHF.

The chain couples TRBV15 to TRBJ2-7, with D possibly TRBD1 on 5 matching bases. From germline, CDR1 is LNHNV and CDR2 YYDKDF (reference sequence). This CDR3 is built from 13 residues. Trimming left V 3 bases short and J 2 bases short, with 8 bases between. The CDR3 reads CATSRDNTYEQYF. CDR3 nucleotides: TGTGCCACCAGCAGGGACAACACCTACGAGCAGTACTTC.